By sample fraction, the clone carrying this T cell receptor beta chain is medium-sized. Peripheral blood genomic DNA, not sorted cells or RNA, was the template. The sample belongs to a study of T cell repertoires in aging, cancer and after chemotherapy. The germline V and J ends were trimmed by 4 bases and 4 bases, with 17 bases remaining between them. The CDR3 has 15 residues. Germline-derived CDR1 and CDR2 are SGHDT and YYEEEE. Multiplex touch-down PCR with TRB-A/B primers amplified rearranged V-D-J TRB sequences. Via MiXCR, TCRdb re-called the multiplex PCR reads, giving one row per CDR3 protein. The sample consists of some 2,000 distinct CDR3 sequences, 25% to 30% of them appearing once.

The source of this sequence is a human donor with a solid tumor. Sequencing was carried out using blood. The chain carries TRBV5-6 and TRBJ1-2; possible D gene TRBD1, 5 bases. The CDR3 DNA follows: TGTGCCAGCAGCAGGACCATGGGGGTGGGCTATGGCTACACCTTC. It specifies CASSRTMGVGYGYTF.